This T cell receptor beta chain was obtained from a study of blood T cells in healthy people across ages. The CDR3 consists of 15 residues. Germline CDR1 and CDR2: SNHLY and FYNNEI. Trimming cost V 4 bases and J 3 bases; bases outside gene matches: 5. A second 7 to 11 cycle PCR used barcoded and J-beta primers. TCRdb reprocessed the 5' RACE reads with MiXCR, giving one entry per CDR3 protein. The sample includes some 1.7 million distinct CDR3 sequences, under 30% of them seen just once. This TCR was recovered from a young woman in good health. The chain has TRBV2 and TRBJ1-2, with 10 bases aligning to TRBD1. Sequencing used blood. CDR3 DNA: TGTGCCAGCAGTGGGGACAGGGGCGGCGACTATGGCTACACCTTC. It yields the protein CASSGDRGGDYGYTF.